The rows below give T cell receptor beta chains drawn from one sample of a study of cytomegalovirus exposure and HLA in healthy donors. Some clones are missing from TCRdb's copy, which holds only in-frame ones; the method was immunoSEQ multiplex PCR. The table has approximately 170,000 clones, roughly four fifths seen once. The specimen was PBMCs. The receptor set was obtained from a woman aged 40-49 years in good health and CMV-seronegative. Each CDR3 is given with its conserved first and last residue. D genes are given only for firm matches. Part of the rows lack a size; the others show once, few, many or a class for expanded clones.

CDR3 protein,CDR3 DNA,J gene,D gene,clone size,V gene
CAISDGGELFF,TGTGCCATCAGTGACGGCGGGGAGCTGTTTTTT,TRBJ2-2,NA,NA,TRBV10-3
CASSRGDRDTDTQYF,TGTGCCAGCAGTAGAGGGGACAGGGACACAGATACGCAGTATTTT,TRBJ2-3,TRBD1,few,TRBV6-1
CAWSEVSYDEQFF,TGTGCCTGGTCGGAGGTCAGTTATGATGAGCAGTTCTTC,TRBJ2-1,NA,NA,TRBV30
CASSIAKGASLSGANVLTF,TGTGCCAGTAGTATAGCGAAGGGGGCGAGTCTCTCTGGGGCCAACGTCCTGACTTTC,TRBJ2-6,TRBD1,NA,TRBV19
CASSLLGTHTDTQYF,TGTGCCAGCAGTTTATTAGGGACACACACAGATACGCAGTATTTT,TRBJ2-3,NA,medium-sized,TRBV27
CASSPGLVDEKLFF,TGTGCCAGCTCCCCGGGACTCGTGGACGAAAAACTGTTTTTT,TRBJ1-4,NA,NA,TRBV25-1
CASSRDLGGGPGEETQYF,TGTGCCAGCAGCCGGGATCTCGGCGGGGGGCCCGGAGAAGAGACCCAGTACTTC,TRBJ2-5,TRBD2,NA,TRBV5-4
CASSPIAGGQYNEQFF,TGTGCCAGCAGCCCAATAGCGGGAGGGCAATACAATGAGCAGTTCTTC,TRBJ2-1,TRBD2,NA,TRBV7-3
CSFRTGSWETQYF,TGCAGCTTTCGAACAGGGTCATGGGAGACCCAGTACTTC,TRBJ2-5,NA,NA,TRBV29-1
CASSVVRQQNTEAFF,TGTGCCAGCAGCGTAGTGAGGCAGCAGAACACTGAAGCTTTCTTT,TRBJ1-1,NA,NA,TRBV9
CASSKKASGREEELFF,TGTGCCAGCAGCAAAAAGGCTAGCGGGAGGGAGGAGGAGCTGTTTTTT,TRBJ2-2,TRBD2,NA,TRBV7-3
CASSLRLAGGETQYF,TGTGCCAGCAGCCTGCGACTAGCGGGAGGCGAGACCCAGTACTTC,TRBJ2-5,TRBD2,NA,TRBV11-1
CASSLAGRTDTQYF,TGTGCCAGCAGTCTAGCGGGACGCACAGATACGCAGTATTTT,TRBJ2-3,TRBD2,NA,TRBV27
CASSIRQSGVHGYTF,TGTGCCAGTAGTATCAGGCAGTCCGGGGTTCATGGCTACACCTTC,TRBJ1-2,NA,few,TRBV19
CASSAPGTDLYEQYF,TGTGCCAGCAGCGCCCCCGGAACAGACCTCTACGAGCAGTACTTC,TRBJ2-7,NA,NA,TRBV9
CASSKDRISQETQYF,TGTGCCAGCAGTAAGGACAGGATATCCCAAGAGACCCAGTACTTC,TRBJ2-5,TRBD1,NA,TRBV2
CASSPWTGNQPQHF,TGTGCCAGCAGTCCCTGGACAGGCAATCAGCCCCAGCATTTT,TRBJ1-5,NA,NA,TRBV27
CASTPPLRYEQYF,TGTGCCAGCACCCCCCCTTTGAGGTACGAGCAGTACTTC,TRBJ2-7,NA,few,TRBV7-8
CASSPGSGANVLTF,TGTGCCAGCAGCCCAGGGTCTGGGGCCAACGTCCTGACTTTC,TRBJ2-6,NA,NA,TRBV7-9
CASSLDSASGIGEQFF,TGTGCCAGCAGCTTAGACTCGGCTAGCGGGATTGGTGAGCAGTTCTTC,TRBJ2-1,TRBD2,NA,TRBV7-2
CASTSTGADTQYF,TGTGCCAGCACCTCGACAGGGGCAGATACGCAGTATTTT,TRBJ2-3,TRBD1,NA,TRBV7-3
CAWSNKRVEGYNEQFF,TGTGCCTGGAGTAACAAGCGGGTAGAGGGCTACAATGAGCAGTTCTTC,TRBJ2-1,NA,NA,TRBV30
CASSERHTARNEQFF,TGTGCCAGCAGTGAAAGACATACAGCCCGCAATGAGCAGTTCTTC,TRBJ2-1,NA,few,TRBV2
CASSQTGGAPYEQYF,TGTGCCAGCAGCCAGACAGGGGGCGCCCCTTACGAGCAGTACTTC,TRBJ2-7,TRBD1,NA,TRBV14
CASTPRDRDRGTYGYTF,TGTGCCAGCACCCCCCGGGACAGGGACCGTGGGACTTATGGCTACACCTTC,TRBJ1-2,TRBD1,NA,TRBV27
CASSLGASNQPQHF,TGTGCCAGCAGCTTGGGGGCGAGCAATCAGCCCCAGCATTTT,TRBJ1-5,NA,NA,TRBV5-6
CASSAQGTTNTGELFF,TGTGCCAGCAGCGCCCAGGGGACAACGAACACCGGGGAGCTGTTTTTT,TRBJ2-2,NA,NA,TRBV9
CASSLGGKLSDTQYF,TGCGCCAGCAGCTTGGGCGGGAAGCTTTCAGATACGCAGTATTTT,TRBJ2-3,NA,NA,TRBV5-1